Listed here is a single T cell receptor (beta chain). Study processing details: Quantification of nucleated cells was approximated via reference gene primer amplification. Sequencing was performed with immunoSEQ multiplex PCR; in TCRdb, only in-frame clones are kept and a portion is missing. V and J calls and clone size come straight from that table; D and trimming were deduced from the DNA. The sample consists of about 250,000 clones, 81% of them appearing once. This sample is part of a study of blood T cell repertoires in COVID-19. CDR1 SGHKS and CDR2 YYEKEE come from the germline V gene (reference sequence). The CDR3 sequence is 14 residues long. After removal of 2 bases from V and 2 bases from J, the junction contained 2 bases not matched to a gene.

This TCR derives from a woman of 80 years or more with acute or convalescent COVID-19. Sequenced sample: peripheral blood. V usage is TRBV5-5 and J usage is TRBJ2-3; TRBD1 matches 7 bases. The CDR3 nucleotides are TGTGCCAGCAGCTTAGACAGGGCCACAGATACGCAGTATTTT. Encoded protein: CASSLDRATDTQYF.